This is a list of T cell receptor beta chains from one sample in a study of technical replicates of blood from a handful of donors. The assay was immunoSEQ multiplex PCR, and TCRdb's table has in-frame clones only and misses some. The table includes about 82,000 clones, around 96% detected once. The source material was T cells isolated from PBMCs. These receptors all stem from a human donor in good health. The CDR3 runs from the conserved cysteine through the conserved F or W. Each record gives: D gene, J gene, clone size, V gene, CDR3 DNA, CDR3 protein. The D gene is left open where the match is weak. Size is omitted from some rows. Given values are once, few, many or a class for expanded clones.

d_call: NA
j_call: TRBJ2-3
clone_size: NA
v_call: TRBV5-4
cdr3_nt: TGTGCCAGCAGCGCTAGCCTCACTAGCACAGATACGCAGTATTTT
cdr3_aa: CASSASLTSTDTQYF

d_call: NA
j_call: TRBJ1-2
clone_size: NA
v_call: TRBV7-2
cdr3_nt: TGTGCCAGCAGCTTACAGACAGACTATGGCTACACCTTC
cdr3_aa: CASSLQTDYGYTF

d_call: TRBD1
j_call: TRBJ2-3
clone_size: NA
v_call: TRBV15
cdr3_nt: TGTGCCACCAGCAGGGGACAGGGGGCTTTCACAGATACGCAGTATTTT
cdr3_aa: CATSRGQGAFTDTQYF

d_call: NA
j_call: TRBJ2-7
clone_size: NA
v_call: TRBV5-1
cdr3_nt: TGCGCCAGCAGCTTGGGGGGGACTGTTAGCTCCTACGAGCAGTACTTC
cdr3_aa: CASSLGGTVSSYEQYF

d_call: TRBD1
j_call: TRBJ1-1
clone_size: NA
v_call: TRBV6-1
cdr3_nt: TGTGCCAGCAGTGAAGCTTGGACAGGGGAAACTGAAGCTTTCTTT
cdr3_aa: CASSEAWTGETEAFF

d_call: TRBD2
j_call: TRBJ2-7
clone_size: NA
v_call: TRBV7-9
cdr3_nt: TGTGCCAGCAGCGCCCGTGAAGCGGGAGGCCCCGGGCAGTACTTC
cdr3_aa: CASSAREAGGPGQYF

d_call: NA
j_call: TRBJ2-7
clone_size: NA
v_call: TRBV28
cdr3_nt: TGTGCCAGCAAGAACAGCCATCGCTACGAGCAGTACTTC
cdr3_aa: CASKNSHRYEQYF

d_call: NA
j_call: TRBJ2-1
clone_size: NA
v_call: TRBV30
cdr3_nt: TGTGCCTGGAGTGTGGGGTCGGGAGTCTATGAGCAGTTCTTC
cdr3_aa: CAWSVGSGVYEQFF

d_call: TRBD2
j_call: TRBJ2-1
clone_size: NA
v_call: TRBV7-8
cdr3_nt: TGTGCCAGCAGCCCCAGCGGGATAGATGAGCAGTTCTTC
cdr3_aa: CASSPSGIDEQFF

d_call: NA
j_call: TRBJ2-7
clone_size: NA
v_call: TRBV14
cdr3_nt: TGTGCCAGCAGCCCCCGACAGTCACACTCCCCCTACGAGCAGTACTTC
cdr3_aa: CASSPRQSHSPYEQYF

d_call: TRBD1
j_call: TRBJ1-2
clone_size: few
v_call: TRBV7-9
cdr3_nt: TGTGCCAGCAGCTTGGGTCCTTTACAGGGGCATGGCTACACCTTC
cdr3_aa: CASSLGPLQGHGYTF

d_call: TRBD2
j_call: TRBJ2-5
clone_size: NA
v_call: TRBV5-1
cdr3_nt: TGCGCCAGCAGTGGAGGACTAGCGGGAATTGGTGGAGAGACCCAGTACTTC
cdr3_aa: CASSGGLAGIGGETQYF

d_call: NA
j_call: TRBJ1-4
clone_size: NA
v_call: TRBV4-1
cdr3_nt: TGCGCCAGCAGCCAAGATCTTGGGGGGGCCCGGTTAGGAAAACTGTTTTTT
cdr3_aa: CASSQDLGGARLGKLFF